The 7 T cell receptor beta chains below were found in one sample sequenced in a study of T cell changes during pregnancy in multiple sclerosis. Repertoires were generated with immunoSEQ multiplex PCR, while TCRdb's copy carries only in-frame clones and drops some. The sample comprises under 80,000 clones, roughly nine tenths of which are singletons, and more than 1.4% rests with the top ten. The sequenced sample was peripheral blood, obtained in the second trimester of pregnancy. Receptors originate from a female donor with multiple sclerosis, enrolled in a pregnancy study.

In this sample, this clone turned up once. This chain links TRBV19 with TRBJ2-1; D may be TRBD2 (5 bases). There are 14 residues in the CDR3. The germline gives CDR1 LNHDA, CDR2 SQIVND (reference sequence). V lost 9 bases and J 4 bases, leaving 16 bases between the germline ends. The CDR3 DNA sequence: TGTGCCAGCCATCCCTCGGGGTGGTACAATGAGCAGTTCTTC. As protein: CASHPSGWYNEQFF.

This clone occurred a few times. This sequence joins TRBV6-1 and TRBJ2-3; 7 bases agree with TRBD1. Germline V CDR1 and CDR2: MNHNS, SASEGT. The CDR3 has 15 residues. With 4 bases clipped from V and 4 bases from J, the junction kept 8 bases outside the gene matches. CDR3 protein: CASSVGRQGADTQYF. In DNA, the CDR3 is TGTGCCAGCAGTGTGGGGCGACAGGGCGCAGATACGCAGTATTTT.

The chain employs TRBV7-9 and TRBJ2-7, with a weak D call TRBD1 (6 bases). V was clipped by 5 bases and J by 2 bases, with 10 bases between them. CDR1 SEHNR and CDR2 FQNEAQ come from the germline V gene (reference sequence). This CDR3 is built from 13 residues. Written as DNA, the CDR3 is TGTGCCAGCAGCCCCCGGACAGCCTACGAGCAGTACTTC. It encodes CASSPRTAYEQYF.

The chain joins TRBV19 to TRBJ2-2; the match to TRBD2 covers 9 bases. Unmatched junction bases numbered 11, after V lost 6 bases and J lost 3 bases. The CDR3 contains 17 residues. Germline CDR1 is LNHDA and CDR2 is SQIVND (reference sequence). The CDR3 is CASRVISGSGDTGELFF. CDR3 nucleotides: TGTGCCAGTAGAGTTATTAGCGGGAGCGGTGACACCGGGGAGCTGTTTTTT.

The chain uses TRBV10-2 and TRBJ1-5; D might be TRBD1 (5 bases). Trimming shortened V by 2 bases and J by 2 bases, and 19 bases separated the two germline ends. This CDR3 is 18 amino acids long. The germline gives CDR1 WSHSY, CDR2 SAAADI. The CDR3 sequence: CASSENFLTARGNQPQHF. The CDR3 region has the DNA TGCGCCAGCAGTGAGAATTTTTTAACGGCCAGGGGCAATCAGCCCCAGCATTTT.

The genes are TRBV5-5 and TRBJ2-1; a weak D match, TRBD1 (6 bases). Germline V CDR1 and CDR2: SGHKS, YYEKEE (reference sequence). With 1 base removed from V and 5 bases from J, the gap between germline ends came to 13 bases. This CDR3 has 15 amino acids. CDR3: CASSLSSQGDNEQFF. CDR3 nucleotides: TGTGCCAGCAGCTTGAGCTCACAGGGTGACAATGAGCAGTTCTTC.

The chain uses TRBV1 and TRBJ2-5; the listed D gene, TRBD2, was not tested against the DNA. TRBV1 is designated a pseudogene. The length of the CDR3 is 15 residues. CDR3 bases: TGCACCAGCAGCCTAGCGGGGGTGCACCAAGAGACCCAGTACTTC. It is translated as CTSSLAGVHQETQYF.